This T cell receptor beta chain was found in a study of cytomegalovirus exposure and HLA in healthy donors. This CDR3 spans 13 amino acids. Deletions cut 8 bases from V and 7 bases from J, with 14 bases between. Germline V gene lookup returns CDR1 SGHTA and CDR2 FQGTGA. The PCR contained 60 Vbeta and 13 Jbeta primers. Profiled with immunoSEQ multiplex PCR; TCRdb holds only in-frame clones, not every one. This table has about 270,000 clones, 70% to 90% appearing once. Sequenced input: PBMCs. This sequence originates from a man aged 35 to 55 in good health and CMV-seropositive. V is TRBV7-3 and J is TRBJ2-2; D gene unclear. CDR3 protein: CASSPPRSGELFF. CDR3 DNA: TGTGCCAGCTCCCCCCCGCGAAGCGGGGAGCTGTTTTTT.